These 27 T cell receptor beta chains originate from one sample sequenced in a study of T cell responses to AZD1222 COVID-19 vaccine. Clones were sequenced by immunoSEQ multiplex PCR, and TCRdb holds only the in-frame ones, with some missing. The sample consists of approximately 70,000 clones, 70% to 90% of them appearing once. The sequences come from peripheral blood, collected on day 0 of AZD1222 vaccination. These TCRs come from an adult in good health.

This clone was observed once. This chain links TRBV9 with TRBJ2-5; the match to TRBD1 covers 10 bases. V was pared by 4 bases and J by 5 bases, with 11 bases of the junction left unmatched. CDR1 is SGDLS and CDR2 is YYNGEE in the germline V gene. The CDR3 covers 16 residues. The CDR3: CASSTTGTGVMETQYF. The CDR3 DNA reads TGTGCCAGCAGCACTACCGGGACAGGGGTAATGGAGACCCAGTACTTC.

This clone was found a few times. This chain joins TRBV19 and TRBJ2-5; 10 nucleotides match TRBD1. The V gene's germline CDR1 is LNHDA and CDR2 SQIVND (reference sequence). V trimming: 3 bases; J trimming: 4 bases; junction bases outside the gene matches: 5. The CDR3 covers 15 residues. CDR3 nucleotide sequence: TGTGCCAGTAGTATCCGGACAGGGGGAGGAGAGACCCAGTACTTC. It yields the protein CASSIRTGGGETQYF.

This sequence joins TRBV14 and TRBJ1-6; D uncertain. The germline CDR1 and CDR2 sequences are SGHDN and FVKESK. The V and J ends lost 1 base and 7 bases respectively, with 5 bases between them. The CDR3 has 13 amino acids. CDR3 nucleotide sequence: TGTGCCAGCAGCCAAGGGCGGAATTCACCCCTCCACTTT. Translation: CASSQGRNSPLHF. The full variable domain, its missing parts supplied by reference TRBV14 and TRBJ1-6, is EAGVTQFPSHSVIEKGQTVTLRCDPISGHDNLYWYRRVMGKEIKFLLHFVKESKQDESGMPNNRFLAERTGGTYSTLKVQPAELEDSGVYFCASSQGRNSPLHFGNGTRLTVT.

The chain has TRBV30 and TRBJ1-3; D remains ambiguous. Between the trimmed V and J ends, which lost 5 bases and 0 bases, there was a span of 5 bases. There are 12 residues in the CDR3. CDR1 GTSNPN and CDR2 SVGIG come from the germline V gene (reference sequence). CDR3 nucleotides: TGTGCCTGGCGCAGCTCTGGAAACACCATATATTTT. Its protein product is CAWRSSGNTIYF.

The chain joins TRBV15 to TRBJ1-5; tentatively, D is TRBD1 (5 bases). Germline V gene sequence: CDR1 LNHNV, CDR2 YYDKDF (reference sequence). The CDR3 loop spans 16 amino acids. The V and J ends lost 5 bases and 2 bases respectively, with 16 bases between them. As DNA, the CDR3 is TGTGCCACCAGCGTCCGAAATACGGGGGGCAATCAGCCCCAGCATTTT. It specifies CATSVRNTGGNQPQHF. The complete variable domain, with remaining parts taken from reference TRBV15 and TRBJ1-5, reads DAMVIQNPRYQVTQFGKPVTLSCSQTLNHNVMYWYQQKSSQAPKLLFHYYDKDFNNEADTPDNFQSRRPNTSFCFLDIRSPGLGDTAMYLCATSVRNTGGNQPQHFGDGTRLSIL.

This clone appeared once. This sequence joins TRBV5-1 and TRBJ2-6, with a possible D match to TRBD2 (5 bases). Germline loops: CDR1 SGHRS, CDR2 YFSETQ. The CDR3 extends over 16 amino acids. V was cut by 0 bases and J by 0 bases, with 7 bases left in between. The CDR3 loop reads CASSLGRDSGANVLTF. CDR3 coding DNA: TGCGCCAGCAGCTTGGGCCGGGACTCTGGGGCCAACGTCCTGACTTTC.

V usage is TRBV11-2 and J usage is TRBJ2-2; 9 bases fit TRBD1. Germline CDR1 and CDR2: SGHAT and FQNNGV. The CDR3 covers 12 residues. With 5 bases clipped from V and 13 bases from J, the junction kept 5 bases outside the gene matches. This chain's CDR3 is CASSVGQGVLFF. The DNA for the CDR3 is TGTGCCAGCAGCGTGGGACAGGGCGTGCTGTTTTTT.

The rearrangement links TRBV7-9 to TRBJ1-1; D is ambiguous. CDR3 size: 15 residues. The germline gives CDR1 SEHNR, CDR2 FQNEAQ (reference sequence). Trimming took 2 bases from V and 0 from J, leaving 10 bases between them. The CDR3 is CASSLSGRMNTEAFF. CDR3 sequence (DNA): TGTGCCAGCAGCTTATCTGGACGAATGAACACTGAAGCTTTCTTT.

The chain is built from TRBV11-1 and TRBJ1-1; the D gene is possibly TRBD1 (5 bases). The CDR3 has 13 amino acids. Per germline, CDR1 SGHAT and CDR2 FQDESV (reference sequence). With 5 bases removed from V and 2 bases from J, the gap between germline ends came to 9 bases. In DNA, the CDR3 is TGTGCCAGCAGCCCCGACAGTAACACTGAAGCTTTCTTT. It translates to CASSPDSNTEAFF.

J is TRBJ1-6 and V is TRBV2, with unresolved D. Trimming shortened V by 8 bases and J by 7 bases, and 9 bases separated the two germline ends. This CDR3 is 12 amino acids long. CDR1 is SNHLY, CDR2 FYNNEI, per germline. The DNA for the CDR3 is TGTGCCAGCCGGGAGGGAAATTCACCCCTCCACTTT. It specifies CASREGNSPLHF.

This clone showed up just a few times. The rearrangement links TRBV5-1 to TRBJ2-1; 8 bases are shared with TRBD2. CDR1 and CDR2 (germline): SGHRS, YFSETQ. The V and J ends lost 0 bases and 3 bases, in that order; junction bases with no gene match: 2. The CDR3 has 15 amino acids. CDR3 coding DNA: TGCGCCAGCAGCTTGGGGCTAGCGGGCTACAATGAGCAGTTCTTC. Protein: CASSLGLAGYNEQFF. Drawing the rest from reference TRBV5-1 and TRBJ2-1, the complete variable domain is KAGVTQTPRYLIKTRGQQVTLSCSPISGHRSVSWYQQTPGQGLQFLFEYFSETQRNKGNFPGRFSGRQFSNSRSEMNVSTLELGDSALYLCASSLGLAGYNEQFFGPGTRLTVL.

The chain is built from TRBV10-2 and TRBJ1-5; 8 bases are shared with TRBD1. Germline CDR1 WSHSY, CDR2 SAAADI. V gave up 3 bases and J gave up 7 bases; unmatched junction bases: 8. The CDR3 spans 15 residues. CDR3 protein: CASSDRRTGSQPQHF. CDR3 nucleotide sequence: TGCGCCAGCAGTGATAGGAGGACAGGGAGCCAGCCCCAGCATTTT.

The chain is built from TRBV6-5 and TRBJ2-3; D is possibly TRBD2 (6 bases). Germline CDR1 MNHEY, CDR2 SVGAGI. The CDR3 has 14 amino acids. Trimming cost V 5 bases and J 4 bases, with 13 bases left between them. The CDR3 DNA reads as TGTGCCAGCAGTCCTTGGCGGAGGGCAGATACGCAGTATTTT. Translated, it gives CASSPWRRADTQYF.

This sequence joins TRBV19 and TRBJ1-2; TRBD1 might be the D (5 bases). Germline loops: CDR1 LNHDA, CDR2 SQIVND (reference sequence). V lost 5 bases to trimming and J lost 6 bases, with 10 bases between them. The CDR3 covers 12 residues. The CDR3 is CASSQGPNGYTF. The CDR3 coding sequence is TGTGCCAGTAGTCAGGGACCGAATGGCTACACCTTC.

The chain joins TRBV2 to TRBJ1-5; D might be TRBD1 (6 bases). Germline loops: CDR1 SNHLY, CDR2 FYNNEI. Trimming shortened V by 7 bases and J by 3 bases, and 16 bases separated the two germline ends. The CDR3 is made up of 15 amino acids. CDR3 residues: CASNRAGVDNQPQHF. Written as DNA, the CDR3 is TGTGCCAGCAATCGCGCAGGGGTAGACAATCAGCCCCAGCATTTT. Full variable domain (outside the CDR3, taken from reference TRBV2 and TRBJ1-5): EPEVTQTPSHQVTQMGQEVILRCVPISNHLYFYWYRQILGQKVEFLVSFYNNEISEKSEIFDDQFSVERPDGSNFTLKIRSTKLEDSAMYFCASNRAGVDNQPQHFGDGTRLSIL.

This clone was seen a few times. This rearrangement joins TRBV10-3 to TRBJ2-3; a weak D match, TRBD1 (6 bases). The CDR3 is 14 residues long. The V gene's germline CDR1 is ENHRY and CDR2 SYGVKD. V lost 6 bases and J lost 0, with 10 bases in between. For the CDR3, the DNA is TGTGCCATCAGGCAAACAGGGAGCACAGATACGCAGTATTTT. Translation: CAIRQTGSTDTQYF.

The chain employs TRBV28 and TRBJ2-1; TRBD1 is a possible D gene (5 bases). CDR3 size: 15 residues. CDR1 is MDHEN and CDR2 is SYDVKM in the germline V gene. Trimming cost V 8 bases and J 6 bases, with 20 bases left between them. The CDR3 region has the DNA TGTGCCAGCGGTCGCCTCAGGGAAAGGGTCAATGAGCAGTTCTTC. This codes for CASGRLRERVNEQFF.

Here the CDR3 reads CASSPASVGPNNSPLHF. DNA of the CDR3: TGTGCCAGCAGCCCAGCGTCTGTAGGTCCGAACAATTCACCCCTCCACTTT. The V gene is TRBV7-9, the J gene TRBJ1-6; D is unresolved. Germline CDR1 SEHNR, CDR2 FQNEAQ (reference sequence). The ends were cut back, 5 bases at V and 7 bases at J, with 21 bases in the middle. The CDR3 spans 17 residues.

This chain connects TRBV18 to TRBJ2-1; 12 nucleotides line up with TRBD2. This CDR3 spans 17 amino acids. The V segment lost 0 bases and the J segment 7 bases; nucleotides outside the gene matches: 7. CDR1 is KGHSH, CDR2 LQKENI, per germline. CDR3 loop: CASSPPLTSGRLNEQFF. In DNA form, the CDR3 reads TGTGCCAGCTCACCACCGCTCACTAGCGGGAGGTTAAATGAGCAGTTCTTC.

The chain links TRBV5-5 to TRBJ2-3; D is undetermined. CDR1 is SGHKS and CDR2 is YYEKEE in the germline V gene (reference sequence). Trimming left V 0 bases short and J 4 bases short, with 18 bases between. The CDR3 length is 17 residues. The CDR3 here is CASSLVAVQIRADTQYF. As DNA, the CDR3 is TGTGCCAGCAGCTTGGTTGCAGTTCAGATCCGAGCAGATACGCAGTATTTT. The variable domain in full, with the rest retrieved from reference TRBV5-5 and TRBJ2-3, is DAGVTQSPTHLIKTRGQQVTLRCSPISGHKSVSWYQQVLGQGPQFIFQYYEKEERGRGNFPDRFSARQFPNYSSELNVNALLLGDSALYLCASSLVAVQIRADTQYFGPGTRLTVL.

The rearrangement joins TRBV6-6 to TRBJ2-2, with 7 bases fitting TRBD1. Looked up from germline, CDR1 is MNHNY and CDR2 is SVGAGI (reference sequence). The CDR3 consists of 16 residues. With V trimmed by 5 bases and J by 0 bases, 6 bases remained unmatched. The CDR3: CASSRQGRSNTGELFF. CDR3 in DNA: TGTGCCAGCAGTCGACAGGGTCGCTCGAACACCGGGGAGCTGTTTTTT.

V and J are TRBV29-1 and TRBJ1-4; TRBD1 might be the D (6 bases). This CDR3 has 13 residues. V lost 4 bases and J 4 bases, leaving 10 bases between the germline ends. Looked up from germline, CDR1 is SQVTM and CDR2 is ANQGSEA. The CDR3 DNA sequence: TGCAGCGTTGGGACAGCCTTTAATGAAAAACTGTTTTTT. Amino acid sequence: CSVGTAFNEKLFF.

The rearrangement joins TRBV4-1 to TRBJ1-5; D remains ambiguous. CDR1 is MGHRA, CDR2 YSYEKL, per germline. Trimming took 5 bases from V and 5 from J, leaving 10 bases between them. The CDR3 has 13 residues. This CDR3 is CASSSDTYQPQHF. In DNA, the CDR3 is TGCGCCAGCAGCTCCGACACCTATCAGCCCCAGCATTTT.

Only one count was recorded for this clone. This sequence joins TRBV4-3 and TRBJ2-2, with TRBD2 matching 7 bases. The trim removed 0 bases at V and 6 bases at J, leaving 10 bases unmatched. Per germline, CDR1 LGHNA and CDR2 YSLEER. The CDR3 length is 17 residues. Here the CDR3 reads CASSQEDWGSGPGELFF. In DNA form, the CDR3 reads TGCGCCAGCAGCCAAGAGGACTGGGGTAGCGGGCCCGGGGAGCTGTTTTTT.

J is TRBJ2-4 and V is TRBV28; maybe TRBD2 (6 bases). This CDR3 is built from 14 residues. Germline V gene lookup returns CDR1 MDHEN and CDR2 SYDVKM. Trimming stripped 5 bases from V and 4 bases from J, with 12 bases between. CDR3: CASSPPGGKNIQYF. The CDR3 nucleotides read TGTGCCAGCAGTCCCCCCGGGGGTAAAAACATTCAGTACTTC. Supplemented by reference TRBV28 and TRBJ2-4, the full variable domain reads DVKVTQSSRYLVKRTGEKVFLECVQDMDHENMFWYRQDPGLGLRLIYFSYDVKMKEKGDIPEGYSVSREKKERFSLILESASTNQTSMYLCASSPPGGKNIQYFGAGTRLSVL.

This clone was counted only a few times. The genes are TRBV30 and TRBJ1-6; weak D call: TRBD1 (6 bases). Looked up from germline, CDR1 is GTSNPN and CDR2 is SVGIG (reference sequence). Trimming left V 1 base short and J 15 bases short, with 16 bases between. This CDR3 contains 13 residues. CDR3 nucleotides: TGTGCCTGGAGTGCGTCGACAGGACAACGCCTCCACTTT. Protein product: CAWSASTGQRLHF. Complete variable domain (other parts from reference TRBV30 and TRBJ1-6): SQTIHQWPATLVQPVGSPLSLECTVEGTSNPNLYWYRQAAGRGLQLLFYSVGIGQISSEVPQNLSASRPQDRQFILSSKKLLLSDSGFYLCAWSASTGQRLHFGNGTRLTVT.

The chain uses TRBV6-5 and TRBJ2-4; 8 bases are shared with TRBD2. The germline CDR1 and CDR2 sequences are MNHEY and SVGAGI. V was clipped by 8 bases and J by 14 bases; unmatched bases: 8. The CDR3 spans 11 residues. CDR3 sequence: CASLGRGEKYF. As DNA, the CDR3 is TGTGCCAGCTTGGGGCGGGGGGAGAAGTACTTC.